This T cell receptor beta chain derives from a study of Graves' ophthalmopathy and Graves' hyperthyroidism. Hyperthyroidism was classified as stable if no ophthalmopathy occurred within 18 months of follow-up. Aged 18 to 65, hyperthyroidism patients had been newly diagnosed, with under 2 months' duration. Fresh peripheral blood (about 10 ml) yielded the PBMCs. Amplification from RNA transcripts yielded the TCR beta CDR3 regions. Second-round multiplex PCR came after a first-round RT-PCR that employed HTBI primers. TCRdb itself ran the multiplex PCR reads through MiXCR, one entry per CDR3 protein. Among 620,000 or so distinct CDR3 sequences listed, about 20% were seen once. Deletions cut 5 bases from V and 4 bases from J, with 17 bases between. The CDR3 runs to 15 residues. Per germline, CDR1 SGHTA and CDR2 FQGTGA. This clonotype was recorded at least ten times. What it binds is not known. Study-level findings and limits: The model flagged ophthalmopathy progression at over 60% sensitivity and nearly 75% specificity.

V is TRBV7-3 and J is TRBJ1-2, with D unresolved. Sequences were obtained from peripheral blood. This sequence originates from a woman aged 18 to 35 with stable Graves' hyperthyroidism. Some clones in this sample may be carry-over from other donors' samples. CDR3 residues: CASSPSREQGYGYTF. In DNA, the CDR3 is TGTGCCAGCAGCCCAAGTAGGGAGCAAGGCTATGGCTACACCTTC.